These T cell receptor beta chains were read from a single sample in a study of Graves' ophthalmopathy and Graves' hyperthyroidism. TCRdb re-called the multiplex PCR reads with MiXCR, one entry per CDR3 protein. The sample carries roughly 700,000 distinct CDR3 sequences, roughly 40% recorded once. Material for sequencing was peripheral blood. All receptors come from an adult man with Graves' ophthalmopathy. Both conserved end residues are part of each CDR3. Fields, in order: CDR3 length, D gene, J gene, clone size, V gene, CDR3 protein, CDR3 DNA. A D gene is named only where the DNA matches it firmly. Where a row states a size, it is once, few, many or the class of an expanded clone; other rows omit it.

16 NA TRBJ2-7 few TRBV6-5 CASSYSYWGSSYEQYF TGTGCCAGCAGTTACTCGTATTGGGGAAGCTCCTACGAGCAGTACTTC
15 TRBD1 TRBJ1-4 few TRBV2 CASRRLDRDREKLFF TGTGCCAGCAGGAGGCTCGACCGGGACAGGGAAAAACTGTTTTTT
15 TRBD1 TRBJ2-7 NA TRBV24-1 CATSDPGTGVYEQYF TGTGCCACCAGTGACCCAGGGACAGGGGTCTACGAGCAGTACTTC
15 NA TRBJ1-1 many TRBV29-1 CSVGGAEPMNTEAFF TGCAGCGTTGGGGGGGCTGAGCCCATGAACACTGAAGCTTTCTTT
12 NA TRBJ2-7 NA TRBV20-1 CSAQPDSYEQYF TGCAGTGCCCAACCCGACAGTTACGAGCAGTACTTC
17 NA TRBJ2-7 NA TRBV5-6 CASSLTSGTQGLYEQYF TGTGCCAGCAGCTTGACATCTGGGACCCAGGGGCTCTACGAGCAGTACTTC
16 TRBD1 TRBJ2-5 many TRBV2 CASSADRMDGQETQYF TGTGCCAGCAGTGCGGACAGGATGGATGGCCAAGAGACCCAGTACTTC
15 NA TRBJ2-2 few TRBV19 CASRGGPANTGELFF TGTGCCAGTAGGGGAGGACCTGCGAACACCGGGGAGCTGTTTTTT
13 NA TRBJ2-7 many TRBV10-3 CAIRAEQSYEQYF TGTGCCATCAGAGCAGAGCAATCCTACGAGCAGTACTTC
16 NA TRBJ1-1 few TRBV5-1 CASSPRQVGLNTEAFF TGCGCCAGCAGCCCAAGACAGGTGGGTTTGAACACTGAAGCTTTCTTT
14 NA TRBJ1-2 NA TRBV7-3 CASAPQGQGYGYTF TGTGCCAGCGCCCCCCAGGGGCAGGGCTATGGCTACACCTTC
15 TRBD1 TRBJ1-2 NA TRBV7-6 CASSRTGILGYGYTF TGTGCCAGCAGCAGGACAGGGATTCTGGGCTATGGCTACACCTTC
15 NA TRBJ1-6 many TRBV7-9 CASSPAGDTVSPLHF TGTGCCAGCAGCCCCGCGGGGGACACGGTTTCACCCCTCCACTTT
14 NA TRBJ1-5 many TRBV19 CASTPPGRNQPQHF TGTGCCAGTACCCCCCCCGGGCGTAATCAGCCCCAGCATTTT
16 NA TRBJ1-6 NA TRBV2 CASSLIGAGELSPLHF TGTGCCAGCAGTTTAATTGGGGCAGGGGAGCTATCACCCCTCCACTTT
16 NA TRBJ2-6 few TRBV7-2 CASSLQGNSGANVLTF TGTGCCAGCAGCCTACAAGGGAACTCTGGGGCCAACGTCCTGACTTTC
15 NA TRBJ2-7 many TRBV2 CASSRTASGAYEQYF TGTGCCAGCAGTCGGACGGCCTCCGGGGCCTACGAGCAGTACTTC
15 TRBD1 TRBJ1-1 NA TRBV19 CASSATGRANTEAFF TGTGCCAGTAGTGCGACAGGGAGGGCGAACACTGAAGCTTTCTTT
16 NA TRBJ2-7 NA TRBV7-9 CVSSLIVGRGTYEQYF TGTGTCAGCAGCTTAATAGTCGGGAGAGGGACCTACGAGCAGTACTTC
14 NA TRBJ1-6 many TRBV10-3 CAISALAVASPLHF TGTGCCATCAGTGCTTTGGCAGTCGCTTCACCCCTCCACTTT
14 TRBD1 TRBJ1-1 NA TRBV20-1 CSAPNGQGGTEAFF TGCAGTGCACCCAACGGACAGGGAGGCACTGAAGCTTTCTTT
13 NA TRBJ2-7 NA TRBV7-3 CASSQEWGNEQYF TGTGCCAGCAGCCAGGAGTGGGGAAACGAGCAGTACTTC
16 NA TRBJ1-2 NA TRBV15 CATSSLQRTPLYGYTF TGTGCCACCAGCAGCCTACAGCGGACACCGCTCTATGGCTACACCTTC
15 TRBD1 TRBJ2-7 NA TRBV4-1 CASSFGGQGVGEQYF TGCGCCAGCAGCTTCGGGGGACAGGGCGTCGGAGAGCAGTACTTC
16 TRBD2 TRBJ2-2 few TRBV7-2 CASTSGTSANTGELFF TGTGCCAGCACCAGCGGGACTAGCGCGAACACCGGGGAGCTGTTTTTT
11 NA TRBJ1-4 many TRBV6-6 CASSYSSELFF TGTGCCAGCAGTTACTCGAGCGAACTGTTTTTT
15 TRBD1 TRBJ1-6 NA TRBV7-9 CASSVETGYNSPLHF TGTGCCAGCAGTGTCGAGACAGGGTATAATTCACCCCTCCACTTT
13 NA TRBJ1-1 many TRBV7-9 CASRRRGDTEAFF TGTGCCAGTAGACGTCGGGGCGACACTGAAGCTTTCTTT
16 NA TRBJ2-7 few TRBV7-2 CASSEGGVGFSYEQYF TGTGCCAGCAGTGAGGGTGGGGTTGGGTTTTCTTACGAGCAGTACTTC
16 NA TRBJ1-3 NA TRBV10-3 CAISPLSGVSGNTIYF TGTGCCATCAGCCCTCTATCAGGGGTGTCTGGAAACACCATATATTTT
12 NA TRBJ1-2 once TRBV7-6 CASSLNGRGSTF TGTGCCAGCAGCTTAAACGGTAGGGGAAGCACCTTC
18 TRBD1 TRBJ2-5 NA TRBV25-1 CASSELKMGQGARETQYF TGTGCCAGCAGTGAATTAAAGATGGGACAGGGGGCGCGGGAGACCCAGTACTTC
16 TRBD2 TRBJ2-5 NA TRBV7-3 CASSLTSGTIQETQYF TGTGCCAGCAGCTTAACTAGCGGGACGATCCAAGAGACCCAGTACTTC
13 NA TRBJ1-4 NA TRBV29-1 CSGNAGYNEKLFF TGCAGCGGGAACGCAGGGTACAATGAAAAACTGTTTTTT
16 TRBD2 TRBJ2-2 NA TRBV7-3 CASSLNSGGRSGELFF TGTGCCAGCAGCTTAAATAGCGGGGGGAGGAGCGGGGAGCTGTTTTTT